This T cell receptor (beta chain) derives from a study of shared clonotypes between healthy human individuals. This CDR3 has 15 residues. Looked up from germline, CDR1 is SGHAT and CDR2 is FQNNGV. V was cut by 2 bases and J by 8 bases, with 15 bases left in between. Only in-frame clones appear in the TCRdb table, and some are missing; sequencing was by immunoSEQ multiplex PCR. The sample includes roughly 1.4 million clones, around 98.5% seen only once; the top ten take around 0.33%. Sequencing was performed on naive CD4+ T cells sorted from blood. The subset: CD45RA+ positively selected. This TCR came from a man aged 30-40 years in good health. The chain uses TRBV11-2 and TRBJ2-2, with D unclear. The CDR3 nucleotides are TGTGCCAGCAGCTTATGGTTGGCGGAACAAGGGGAGCTGTTTTTT. It translates to CASSLWLAEQGELFF.